The 24 T cell receptor beta chains in this list originate from one sample, sequenced in a study of T cells in localized non-small cell lung cancer. Profiling relied on immunoSEQ multiplex PCR, and the TCRdb table lists in-frame clones only, not all of them. Of about 41,000 clones listed, 83% were seen once; the top ten hold 7.5% to 8%. The starting material was PBMCs, obtained before any cancer treatment. All receptors derive from a man aged 35-69 years with stage II lung adenocarcinoma.

This chain links TRBV2 with TRBJ2-1, with D possibly TRBD2 on 5 matching bases. The V and J ends lost 7 bases and 7 bases respectively, with 20 bases between them. CDR3 length: 15 residues. Germline CDR1 is SNHLY and CDR2 is FYNNEI. This CDR3 reads CASIPEEAIGNEQFF. In DNA form, the CDR3 reads TGTGCCAGCATTCCCGAGGAGGCGATAGGGAATGAGCAGTTCTTC.

The chain is built from TRBV6-5 and TRBJ2-3; TRBD1 matches at 7 bases. The germline V gene has CDR1 MNHEY and CDR2 SVGAGI. V lost 2 bases, J lost 4 bases, and 6 bases stayed unmatched. CDR3 size: 15 residues. CDR3 protein: CASSYGAGGSDTQYF. The CDR3 nucleotides are TGTGCCAGCAGTTACGGGGCAGGGGGATCAGATACGCAGTATTTT.

The chain uses TRBV27 and TRBJ2-3, with 12 positions matching TRBD2. The ends lost 2 bases at V and 7 bases at J; junction bases unmatched: 4. The CDR3 contains 15 residues. Germline assignment: CDR1 MNHEY and CDR2 SMNVEV (reference sequence). CDR3 bases: TGTGCCAGCAGTTTAGGGCTAGCGGGGGGGAATACGCAGTATTTT. Translating it yields CASSLGLAGGNTQYF.

J is TRBJ2-5 and V is TRBV7-3; D is unclear. Germline CDR1 is SGHTA and CDR2 is FQGTGA. The V gene lost 3 bases and the J gene lost 2 bases, with 7 bases spanning the gap. CDR3 length: 13 residues. The CDR3 DNA follows: TGTGCCAGCAGCTTCGACGGACAAGAGACCCAGTACTTC. Protein sequence: CASSFDGQETQYF.

This sequence joins TRBV7-9 and TRBJ1-2, with 7 bases fitting TRBD1. The CDR3 covers 13 residues. CDR1 SEHNR and CDR2 FQNEAQ come from the germline V gene (reference sequence). V lost 2 bases to trimming and J lost 7 bases; unmatched junction nucleotides: 4. CDR3 in DNA: TGTGCCAGCAGCTTACAGGGGGTAGGTGGCTACACCTTC. This sequence encodes CASSLQGVGGYTF. Filled out from reference TRBV7-9 and TRBJ1-2, the complete variable domain reads DTGVSQNPRHKITKRGQNVTFRCDPISEHNRLYWYRQTLGQGPEFLTYFQNEAQLEKSRLLSDRFSAERPKGSFSTLEIQRTEQGDSAMYLCASSLQGVGGYTFGSGTRLTVV.

The DNA for the CDR3 is TGTGCCAGCAGCGCCCGAGGGGACAGGGTCTGTAAGCCCCAGCATTTT. This translates into CASSARGDRVCKPQHF. The V gene is TRBV21-1, the J gene TRBJ1-5; the table's D call, TRBD1, has no DNA check behind it. TRBV21-1 is classified as a pseudogene. This CDR3 has 16 residues.

This clone was observed a handful of times. V gene TRBV19 combines with J gene TRBJ1-4, with D maybe TRBD1 (5 bases). V was pared by 5 bases and J by 4 bases, with 14 bases between. Germline V gene data show CDR1 as LNHDA and CDR2 as SQIVND (reference sequence). The CDR3 has 15 residues. The CDR3 spells CASSPLGTNNEKLFF. Here the CDR3 DNA reads TGTGCCAGTAGTCCCCTCGGGACCAATAATGAAAAACTGTTTTTT. Supplemented by reference TRBV19 and TRBJ1-4, the full variable domain reads DGGITQSPKYLFRKEGQNVTLSCEQNLNHDAMYWYRQDPGQGLRLIYYSQIVNDFQKGDIAEGYSVSREKKESFPLTVTSAQKNPTAFYLCASSPLGTNNEKLFFGSGTQLSVL.

The genes are TRBV7-9 and TRBJ2-1, with a tentative D call TRBD1 (5 bases). CDR1 SEHNR and CDR2 FQNEAQ come from the germline V gene (reference sequence). The CDR3 has 12 residues. With 6 bases removed from V and 9 bases from J, the gap between germline ends came to 12 bases. CDR3 coding DNA: TGTGCCAGCAGGCCTCAGGGTGGTGAGCAGTTCTTC. Protein: CASRPQGGEQFF.

The chain has TRBV7-2 and TRBJ1-1; D is perhaps TRBD1 (5 bases). Germline CDR1 SGHTA, CDR2 FQGNSA. V lost 4 bases to trimming and J lost 2 bases, with 11 bases between them. The CDR3 is 14 amino acids. The CDR3 region is CASSSLGPNTEAFF. CDR3 DNA sequence: TGTGCCAGCAGCTCCTTGGGGCCTAACACTGAAGCTTTCTTT.

V usage is TRBV7-9 and J usage is TRBJ2-7; 7 bases are a match to TRBD2. Trimming at V came to 5 bases and at J to 1 base, leaving 5 bases not matched to a gene. CDR1 is SEHNR, CDR2 FQNEAQ, per germline (reference sequence). This CDR3 has 14 residues. The CDR3 region has the DNA TGTGCCAGCAGCCACCGGGGACTATCCTACGAGCAGTACTTC. The encoded protein is CASSHRGLSYEQYF.

This chain uses TRBV4-3 with TRBJ2-5; perhaps TRBD2 as D (5 bases). The CDR3 covers 16 residues. The germline gives CDR1 LGHNA, CDR2 YSLEER. V lost 1 base to trimming and J lost 5 bases, with 17 bases between them. The CDR3 coding sequence is TGCGCCAGCAGCCAAGCGAGGGCCTCTCTCCGCGAGACCCAGTACTTC. Translated, it gives CASSQARASLRETQYF.

The chain recombines TRBV27 with TRBJ1-1; D might be TRBD1 (6 bases). Germline CDR1 MNHEY, CDR2 SMNVEV (reference sequence). This CDR3 spans 13 amino acids. The V end was cut by 2 bases, the J end by 5 bases, with 9 bases between. Here the CDR3 reads CASSLQGRTEAFF. In nucleotides, the CDR3 is TGTGCCAGCAGTTTACAGGGGAGGACTGAAGCTTTCTTT.

The rearrangement uses TRBV11-2 and TRBJ2-2; 9 bases map to TRBD2. J lost 3 bases, V lost 3 bases, and 11 bases had no gene match. Germline CDR1 and CDR2: SGHAT and FQNNGV. This CDR3 is 18 amino acids long. CDR3 in DNA: TGTGCCAGCAGCTTTCCTACTCGCGGGGGGGCGGACACCGGGGAGCTGTTTTTT. Translated, it gives CASSFPTRGGADTGELFF.

V and J are TRBV5-1 and TRBJ2-5, with D unclear. V lost 0 bases and J 2 bases, leaving 8 bases between the germline ends. The CDR3 runs to 14 residues. Germline loops: CDR1 SGHRS, CDR2 YFSETQ. The CDR3 region has the DNA TGCGCCAGCAGCTTGGGTTGGGTGCAAGAGACCCAGTACTTC. Encoded protein: CASSLGWVQETQYF.

The rearrangement uses TRBV6-1 and TRBJ1-6; D remains ambiguous. The V gene lost 2 bases and the J gene lost 6 bases, with 14 bases spanning the gap. Germline V gene sequence: CDR1 MNHNS, CDR2 SASEGT. This CDR3 comprises 16 residues. The CDR3 loop reads CASSEMGSFGNSPLHF. Written as DNA, the CDR3 is TGTGCCAGCAGTGAAATGGGAAGTTTTGGTAATTCACCCCTCCACTTT.

The rearrangement joins TRBV6-5 to TRBJ1-1; 9 bases are shared with TRBD1. Losses at the gene ends were 8 bases for V and 3 bases for J; bases not matched to a gene: 4. CDR1 MNHEY and CDR2 SVGAGI come from the germline V gene. CDR3 length equals 13 residues. CDR3 loop: CASGRTGDTEAFF. In nucleotides, the CDR3 is TGTGCCAGCGGAAGGACAGGGGACACTGAAGCTTTCTTT.

The rearrangement uses TRBV5-4 and TRBJ2-1; TRBD2 agrees at 8 bases. The CDR3 loop spans 18 amino acids. CDR1 SGHNT and CDR2 YYREEE come from the germline V gene (reference sequence). V lost 4 bases, J lost 0 bases, and 12 bases stayed unmatched. The CDR3 is CASSSGVAGPLSYNEQFF. The CDR3 nucleotides are TGTGCCAGCAGCAGTGGGGTAGCGGGGCCACTCTCCTACAATGAGCAGTTCTTC.

The chain combines TRBV2 with TRBJ1-2, with D possibly matching TRBD1 (5 bases). The CDR3 covers 13 residues. Germline V gene sequence: CDR1 SNHLY, CDR2 FYNNEI. Trimming shortened V by 3 bases and J by 6 bases, and 11 bases separated the two germline ends. CDR3 nucleotides: TGTGCCAGCAGTGAGAGGGAGGGGAATGGCTACACCTTC. It translates to CASSEREGNGYTF.

DNA of the CDR3: TGCGCCAGCAGCTTGGGACCGGCGAACGAAGGCATATATTTT. Protein sequence: CASSLGPANEGIYF. This chain connects TRBV5-1 to TRBJ1-3; D gene uncertain. This CDR3 comprises 14 residues. V was trimmed by 0 bases and J by 12 bases, leaving 16 bases between them. Germline loops: CDR1 SGHRS, CDR2 YFSETQ.

This chain connects TRBV13 to TRBJ1-6; tentative D call: TRBD1 (6 bases). The CDR3 is 16 amino acids. The ends were cut back, 5 bases at V and 7 bases at J, with 18 bases in the middle. The germline gives CDR1 PRHDT, CDR2 FYEKMQ (reference sequence). The CDR3 spells CASSTRQAGGNSPLHF. The DNA for the CDR3 is TGTGCCAGCAGCACCCGACAGGCCGGTGGAAATTCACCCCTCCACTTT.

The genes are TRBV6-1 and TRBJ2-7, with D perhaps matching TRBD1 (5 bases). This CDR3 is 14 amino acids long. V lost 6 bases, J lost 3 bases, and 15 bases lay in between. Germline V CDR1 and CDR2: MNHNS, SASEGT. The CDR3 sequence: CASRAWGSDYEQYF. CDR3 bases: TGTGCCAGCAGAGCCTGGGGCAGTGACTACGAGCAGTACTTC.

The chain combines TRBV5-1 with TRBJ2-1; no clear D gene. V was clipped by 0 bases and J by 3 bases, with 10 bases between them. This CDR3 has 15 amino acids. Germline CDR1 reads SGHRS; CDR2 reads YFSETQ. The CDR3 DNA reads TGCGCCAGCAGCTTGGCTGCGACGGACTACAATGAGCAGTTCTTC. It translates to CASSLAATDYNEQFF. Full variable domain (rest looked up from reference TRBV5-1 and TRBJ2-1): KAGVTQTPRYLIKTRGQQVTLSCSPISGHRSVSWYQQTPGQGLQFLFEYFSETQRNKGNFPGRFSGRQFSNSRSEMNVSTLELGDSALYLCASSLAATDYNEQFFGPGTRLTVL.

This clone rates as medium-sized. The V call is TRBV30, the J call TRBJ2-4, with unresolved D. Per the germline V gene, CDR1 is GTSNPN and CDR2 is SVGIG (reference sequence). This CDR3 has 14 residues. The V gene lost 3 bases and the J gene lost 6 bases, with 15 bases spanning the gap. CDR3 coding DNA: TGTGCCTGGAGGTCCGGAACGGGCGGAAACATTCAGTACTTC. As protein: CAWRSGTGGNIQYF.

The V gene is TRBV7-6, the J gene TRBJ2-3; D not certain. CDR1 is SGHVS and CDR2 is FNYEAQ in the germline V gene. The CDR3 has 8 amino acids. V was cut by 4 bases and J by 14 bases, with 4 bases left in between. CDR3 nucleotides: TGTGCCAGCAGCTCCCGGTATTTT. Amino acids: CASSSRYF.